This T cell receptor beta chain appears in the sequencing data of a study of cytomegalovirus exposure and HLA in healthy donors. The PCR employed 60 Vbeta primers together with 13 Jbeta primers. Profiling relied on immunoSEQ multiplex PCR, and the TCRdb table lists in-frame clones only, not all of them. This sample carries 55,000 to 80,000 clones, approximately 77% of them seen once, and the ten largest clones take approximately 7.8%. The sample comprised PBMCs. The receptor was derived from a young woman in good health and CMV-seropositive.

As DNA, the CDR3 is TGTGCCAGCAGCTTCTACAGGGATGGAGGAAACACCATATATTTT. Its translation is CASSFYRDGGNTIYF. The gene calls are TRBV7-6 and TRBJ1-3; possibly TRBD1 for D (6 bases). V was shortened by 3 bases and J by 4 bases, with 13 bases between the two germline ends. CDR3 length: 15 amino acids. Germline V lookup: CDR1 SGHVS, CDR2 FNYEAQ. Together with reference TRBV7-6 and TRBJ1-3, the CDR3 gives the full variable domain: GAGVSQSPRYKVTKRGQDVALRCDPISGHVSLYWYRQALGQGPEFLTYFNYEAQQDKSGLPNDRFSAERPEGSISTLTIQRTEQRDSAMYRCASSFYRDGGNTIYFGEGSWLTVV.